The 20 T cell receptor beta chains reported below all come from one sample, sequenced in a study of T cells after yellow fever vaccination. TCRdb processed the 5' RACE reads anew with MiXCR; each CDR3 protein has one entry. This table has some 100,000 distinct CDR3 sequences, about 6.8% appearing once. Sequences were derived from CD4+ T cells sorted from PBMCs, sampled about 41 days after the first yellow fever vaccination. The receptors were sampled from a man younger than 35 who received the YFV17D yellow fever vaccine.

This clonotype was seen repeatedly, ten times or more. V and J are TRBV7-2 and TRBJ1-2; D remains unclear. The CDR3 contains 13 residues. CDR1 and CDR2 (germline): SGHTA, FQGNSA. V shed 1 base and J shed 6 bases, with 9 bases lying between them. CDR3 in amino acids: CASSLGRLDGYTF. In DNA form, the CDR3 reads TGTGCCAGCAGCTTAGGCCGGTTGGATGGCTACACCTTC.

This clonotype was detected many times. V is TRBV11-3 and J is TRBJ2-3; TRBD2 agrees at 9 bases. V lost 2 bases and J lost 3; bases outside the gene matches: 3. Germline V gene lookup returns CDR1 SGHNT and CDR2 YENEEA. The CDR3 is made up of 15 amino acids. The CDR3 protein is CASSLQAGGTDTQYF. Written as DNA, the CDR3 is TGTGCCAGCAGCTTACAAGCGGGGGGTACAGATACGCAGTATTTT. Based on the CDR3 plus reference TRBV11-3 and TRBJ2-3, the full variable domain is EAGVVQSPRYKIIEKKQPVAFWCNPISGHNTLYWYLQNLGQGPELLIRYENEEAVDDSQLPKDRFSAERLKGVDSTLKIQPAELGDSAVYLCASSLQAGGTDTQYFGPGTRLTVL.

The chain joins TRBV18 to TRBJ2-5; D tentatively reads TRBD1 or TRBD2 (5 bases each). With 1 base removed from V and 5 bases from J, the gap between germline ends came to 5 bases. In germline, CDR1 is KGHSH, CDR2 LQKENI. The CDR3 extends over 12 amino acids. CDR3 sequence: CASSPRGETQYF. In DNA, the CDR3 is TGTGCCAGCTCACCACGGGGGGAGACCCAGTACTTC.

Many counts were recorded for this clonotype. The chain is built from TRBV10-2 and TRBJ2-7, with TRBD1 identical over 7 bases. This CDR3 is 14 amino acids long. Germline loops: CDR1 WSHSY, CDR2 SAAADI. The V segment lost 7 bases and the J segment 7 bases; nucleotides outside the gene matches: 13. The CDR3 coding sequence is TGCGCCAGCACTCTTACAGGGGCCCTTACTGAGCAGTACTTC. Translating it yields CASTLTGALTEQYF.

This clonotype showed up just a few times. The germline gene is not matched at one end of the junction; a read error may be the cause. The CDR3: CCASETGGPRYNEQFF. CDR3 DNA: TGCTGTGCTTCCGAGACCGGGGGGCCGCGCTACAATGAGCAGTTCTTC. The chain joins TRBV20-1 to TRBJ2-1; a weak D match, TRBD2 (7 bases). The length of the CDR3 is 16 residues. Germline assignment: CDR1 DFQATT and CDR2 SNEGSKA (reference sequence).

The table lists this clonotype with many counts. The genes are TRBV27 and TRBJ1-2; D uncertain. The CDR3 sequence is 15 residues long. V shed 6 bases and J shed 4 bases, with 18 bases lying between them. In germline, CDR1 is MNHEY, CDR2 SMNVEV (reference sequence). CDR3 amino acids: CASSPSGLPGYGYTF. The DNA for the CDR3 is TGTGCCAGCAGCCCCAGCGGCCTGCCGGGCTATGGCTACACCTTC.

This clonotype was picked up many times. This chain uses TRBV5-4 with TRBJ2-3; the match to TRBD2 covers 8 bases. V was pared by 4 bases and J by 5 bases, with 12 bases of the junction left unmatched. The CDR3 is made up of 16 amino acids. Per the germline V gene, CDR1 is SGHNT and CDR2 is YYREEE (reference sequence). CDR3 in amino acids: CASSRSGGGREDTQYF. Written as DNA, the CDR3 is TGTGCCAGCAGCCGAAGCGGCGGGGGGCGGGAAGATACGCAGTATTTT. Variable domain in full (rest from reference TRBV5-4 and TRBJ2-3): ETGVTQSPTHLIKTRGQQVTLRCSSQSGHNTVSWYQQALGQGPQFIFQYYREEENGRGNFPPRFSGLQFPNYSSELNVNALELDDSALYLCASSRSGGGREDTQYFGPGTRLTVL.

This clonotype was counted at least ten times. The chain is built from TRBV18 and TRBJ2-7; no reliable D call. The germline V gene encodes CDR1 KGHSH and CDR2 LQKENI. V was trimmed by 2 bases and J by 5 bases, leaving 10 bases between them. The CDR3 covers 13 residues. CDR3 in DNA: TGTGCCAGCTCACCAGGTCATACTAACGAGCAGTACTTC. Protein: CASSPGHTNEQYF. The entire variable domain, with the rest obtained from reference TRBV18 and TRBJ2-7, is as follows: NAGVMQNPRHLVRRRGQEARLRCSPMKGHSHVYWYRQLPEEGLKFMVYLQKENIIDESGMPKERFSAEFPKEGPSILRIQQVVRGDSAAYFCASSPGHTNEQYFGPGTRLTVT.

This clonotype was observed many times. The gene calls are TRBV7-2 and TRBJ2-6; 9 bases agree with TRBD1. There are 17 residues in the CDR3. V shed 5 bases and J 8 bases; nucleotides not matched to a gene: 13. Germline values: CDR1 SGHTA, CDR2 FQGNSA. The DNA of the CDR3 is TGTGCCAGCAGCAGACAGACAGGGGGTGGAACCACCAACGTCCTGACTTTC. Translation: CASSRQTGGGTTNVLTF.

A remark on this clonotype: Its ends do not fully match the called genes, so a read error is possible. The chain joins TRBV7-9 to TRBJ2-1, with D uncertain. The CDR3 has 11 amino acids. CDR1 is SEHNR, CDR2 FQNEAQ, per germline (reference sequence). CDR3 coding DNA: TGTGACAGCAGCTCATACAATGAGCAGTTCTTC. This codes for CDSSSYNEQFF.

The CDR3 DNA reads as TGTGCCAGCACCCCCCTGGGGACGAGATCCAGGACGCAGTATTTT. It specifies CASTPLGTRSRTQYF. This chain uses TRBV7-6 with TRBJ2-3; TRBD1 or TRBD2 may be the D gene (5 bases each). The CDR3 runs 15 residues. Germline V gene sequence: CDR1 SGHVS, CDR2 FNYEAQ. Between the trimmed V and J ends, which lost 7 bases and 9 bases, there was a span of 23 bases.

In this sample, this clonotype turned up many times. The V call is TRBV5-1, the J call TRBJ2-3, with D hard to call. The CDR3 sequence is 14 residues long. Trimming shortened V by 1 base and J by 4 bases, and 10 bases separated the two germline ends. CDR1 and CDR2 (germline): SGHRS, YFSETQ. The CDR3 is CASSLRLEADTQYF. The CDR3 nucleotides read TGCGCCAGCAGCTTGCGTCTCGAAGCAGATACGCAGTATTTT.

This clonotype was observed at least ten times. This CDR3 is CASSIRAGDGYTF. CDR3 sequence (DNA): TGTGCCAGCAGCATACGGGCAGGGGACGGCTACACCTTC. This chain joins TRBV7-2 and TRBJ1-2, with D possibly TRBD1 on 6 matching bases. Deletions cut 5 bases from V and 8 bases from J, with 15 bases between. This CDR3 has 13 residues. Germline V gene data show CDR1 as SGHTA and CDR2 as FQGNSA. Drawing the rest from reference TRBV7-2 and TRBJ1-2, the complete variable domain is GAGVSQSPSNKVTEKGKDVELRCDPISGHTALYWYRQSLGQGLEFLIYFQGNSAPDKSGLPSDRFSAERTGGSVSTLTIQRTQQEDSAVYLCASSIRAGDGYTFGSGTRLTVV.

This clonotype appeared many times. The chain's CDR3 is CASSLTVTMNTEAFF. The DNA for the CDR3 is TGCGCCAGCAGCTTGACCGTCACGATGAACACTGAAGCTTTCTTT. J is TRBJ1-1 and V is TRBV5-1; D is undetermined. Per the germline V gene, CDR1 is SGHRS and CDR2 is YFSETQ. Deletions cut 1 base from V and 0 bases from J, with 10 bases between. The CDR3 is 15 amino acids.

This clonotype was detected ten times or more. The V gene is TRBV3-1, the J gene TRBJ2-1; no firm D call. The CDR3 contains 12 residues. The germline gives CDR1 LGHDT, CDR2 YNNKEL (reference sequence). Trimming took 0 bases from V and 13 from J, leaving 10 bases between them. CDR3 nucleotides: TGTGCCAGCAGCCAAGATATGGCGCCTCAGTTCTTC. It translates to CASSQDMAPQFF.

This clonotype occurred a few times. V usage is TRBV7-2 and J usage is TRBJ2-5; 9 bases agree with TRBD2. The CDR3 runs to 16 residues. Germline trimming cut 2 bases from V and 9 bases from J; bases unmatched to any gene: 13. Germline assignment: CDR1 SGHTA and CDR2 FQGNSA. The CDR3 sequence: CASSLLGGGARVAQYF. In DNA, the CDR3 is TGTGCCAGCAGCTTACTTGGCGGGGGGGCCAGGGTTGCCCAGTACTTC. Using reference TRBV7-2 and TRBJ2-5 for the parts outside the CDR3, the full variable domain is GAGVSQSPSNKVTEKGKDVELRCDPISGHTALYWYRQSLGQGLEFLIYFQGNSAPDKSGLPSDRFSAERTGGSVSTLTIQRTQQEDSAVYLCASSLLGGGARVAQYFGPGTRLLVL.

This clonotype was seen many times. J is TRBJ1-2 and V is TRBV4-3; D is uncertain. Per the germline V gene, CDR1 is LGHNA and CDR2 is YSLEER. Trimming cost V 0 bases and J 5 bases, with 22 bases left between them. The CDR3 is 18 residues long. This chain's CDR3 is CASSQEIGGLLSRYGYTF. The DNA for the CDR3 is TGCGCCAGCAGCCAAGAGATCGGAGGGCTCCTGTCTCGATATGGCTACACCTTC.

This chain's CDR3 is CSASNPFHTPSSYEQYF. CDR3 DNA sequence: TGCAGTGCTAGCAATCCATTCCACACCCCTAGCTCCTACGAGCAGTACTTC. The genes are TRBV20-1 and TRBJ2-7, with no clear D. Germline CDR1 and CDR2: DFQATT and SNEGSKA (reference sequence). Trimming removed 3 bases at V and 0 bases at J, with 21 bases between. The CDR3 has 17 amino acids.

This clonotype was recorded a few times. This rearrangement joins TRBV5-5 to TRBJ1-2, with no clear D. Trimming took 1 base from V and 3 from J, leaving 13 bases between them. The CDR3 is 15 amino acids. Germline CDR1 and CDR2: SGHKS and YYEKEE (reference sequence). In DNA form, the CDR3 reads TGTGCCAGCAGCTTGTTTACATCTACAGACTATGGCTACACCTTC. Its translation is CASSLFTSTDYGYTF.

This clonotype occurred many times. The chain links TRBV29-1 to TRBJ1-5, with D possibly TRBD1 on 5 matching bases. CDR3 size: 13 residues. The germline V gene has CDR1 SQVTM and CDR2 ANQGSEA. V lost 4 bases to trimming and J lost 4 bases, with 11 bases between them. The CDR3 reads CSVVGGPNQPQHF. The CDR3 DNA sequence: TGCAGCGTTGTGGGGGGACCTAATCAGCCCCAGCATTTT.